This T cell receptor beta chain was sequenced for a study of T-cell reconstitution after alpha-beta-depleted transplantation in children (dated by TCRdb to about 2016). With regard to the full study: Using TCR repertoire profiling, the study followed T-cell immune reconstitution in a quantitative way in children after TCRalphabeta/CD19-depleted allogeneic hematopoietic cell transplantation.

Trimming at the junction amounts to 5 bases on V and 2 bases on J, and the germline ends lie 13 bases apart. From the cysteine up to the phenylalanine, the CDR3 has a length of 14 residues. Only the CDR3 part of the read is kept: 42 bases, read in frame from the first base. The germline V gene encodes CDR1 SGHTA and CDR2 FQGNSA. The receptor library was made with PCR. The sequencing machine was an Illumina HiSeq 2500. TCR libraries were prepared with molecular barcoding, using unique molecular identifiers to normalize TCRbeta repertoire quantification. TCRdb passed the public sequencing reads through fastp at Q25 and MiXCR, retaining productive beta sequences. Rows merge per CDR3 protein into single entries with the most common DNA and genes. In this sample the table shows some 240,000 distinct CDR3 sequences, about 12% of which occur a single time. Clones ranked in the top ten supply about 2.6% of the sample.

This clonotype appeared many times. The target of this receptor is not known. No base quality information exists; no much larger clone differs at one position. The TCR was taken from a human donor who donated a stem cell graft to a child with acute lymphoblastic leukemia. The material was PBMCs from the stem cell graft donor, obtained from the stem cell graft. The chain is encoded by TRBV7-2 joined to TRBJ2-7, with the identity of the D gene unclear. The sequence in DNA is TGTGCCAGCAGCGTGAGTGACGGACCCTACGAGCAGTACTTC. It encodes CASSVSDGPYEQYF.